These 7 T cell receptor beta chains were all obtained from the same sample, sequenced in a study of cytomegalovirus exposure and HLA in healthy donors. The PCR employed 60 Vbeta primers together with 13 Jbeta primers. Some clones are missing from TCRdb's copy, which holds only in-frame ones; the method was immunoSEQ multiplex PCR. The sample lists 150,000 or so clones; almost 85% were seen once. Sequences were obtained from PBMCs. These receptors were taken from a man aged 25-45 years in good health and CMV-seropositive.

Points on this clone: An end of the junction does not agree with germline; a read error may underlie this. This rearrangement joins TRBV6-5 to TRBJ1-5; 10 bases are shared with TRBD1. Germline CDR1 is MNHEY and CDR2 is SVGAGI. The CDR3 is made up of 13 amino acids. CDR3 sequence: CASSSPGTGAQAF. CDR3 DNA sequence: TGTGCCAGCAGCTCTCCCGGGACAGGGGCTCAGGCTTTT.

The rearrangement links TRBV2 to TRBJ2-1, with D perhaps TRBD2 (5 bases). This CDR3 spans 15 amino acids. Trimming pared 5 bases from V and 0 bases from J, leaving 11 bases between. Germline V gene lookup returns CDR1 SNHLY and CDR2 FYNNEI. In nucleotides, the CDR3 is TGTGCCAGCAGTCCCAGCGGAAGCTCCTACAATGAGCAGTTCTTC. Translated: CASSPSGSSYNEQFF.

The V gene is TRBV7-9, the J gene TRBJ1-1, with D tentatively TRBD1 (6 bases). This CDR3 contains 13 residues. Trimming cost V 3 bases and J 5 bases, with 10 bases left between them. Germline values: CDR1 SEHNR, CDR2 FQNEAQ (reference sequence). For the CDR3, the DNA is TGTGCCAGCAGCTTCACAGGGATGACTGAAGCTTTCTTT. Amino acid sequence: CASSFTGMTEAFF.

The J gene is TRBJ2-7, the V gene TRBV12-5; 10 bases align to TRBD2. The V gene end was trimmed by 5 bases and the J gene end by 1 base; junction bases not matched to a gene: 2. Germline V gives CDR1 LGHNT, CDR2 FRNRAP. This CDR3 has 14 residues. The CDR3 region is CASGSGRASYEQYF. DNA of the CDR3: TGTGCTAGTGGTAGCGGGAGGGCGTCCTACGAGCAGTACTTC. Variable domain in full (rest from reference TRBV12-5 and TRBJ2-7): DARVTQTPRHKVTEMGQEVTMRCQPILGHNTVFWYRQTMMQGLELLAYFRNRAPLDDSGMPKDRFSAEMPDATLATLKIQPSEPRDSAVYFCASGSGRASYEQYFGPGTRLTVT.

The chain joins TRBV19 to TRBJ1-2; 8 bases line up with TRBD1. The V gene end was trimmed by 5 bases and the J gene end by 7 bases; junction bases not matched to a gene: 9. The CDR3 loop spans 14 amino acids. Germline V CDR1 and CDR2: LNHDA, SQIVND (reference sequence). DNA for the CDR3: TGTGCCAGTAGTGGGGGACAGGCTCAGACTGGCTACACCTTC. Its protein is CASSGGQAQTGYTF.

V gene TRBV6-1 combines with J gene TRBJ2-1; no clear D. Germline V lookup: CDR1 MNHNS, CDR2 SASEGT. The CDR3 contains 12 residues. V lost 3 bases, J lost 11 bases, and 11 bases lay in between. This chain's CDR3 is CASSDFGQKQFF. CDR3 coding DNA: TGTGCCAGCAGTGATTTTGGCCAGAAGCAGTTCTTC.

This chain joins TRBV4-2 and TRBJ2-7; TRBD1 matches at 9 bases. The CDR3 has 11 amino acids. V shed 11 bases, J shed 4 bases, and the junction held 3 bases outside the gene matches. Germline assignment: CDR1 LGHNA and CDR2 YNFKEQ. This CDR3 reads CAAGQGYEQYF. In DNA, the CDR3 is TGTGCCGCCGGACAGGGGTACGAGCAGTACTTC.